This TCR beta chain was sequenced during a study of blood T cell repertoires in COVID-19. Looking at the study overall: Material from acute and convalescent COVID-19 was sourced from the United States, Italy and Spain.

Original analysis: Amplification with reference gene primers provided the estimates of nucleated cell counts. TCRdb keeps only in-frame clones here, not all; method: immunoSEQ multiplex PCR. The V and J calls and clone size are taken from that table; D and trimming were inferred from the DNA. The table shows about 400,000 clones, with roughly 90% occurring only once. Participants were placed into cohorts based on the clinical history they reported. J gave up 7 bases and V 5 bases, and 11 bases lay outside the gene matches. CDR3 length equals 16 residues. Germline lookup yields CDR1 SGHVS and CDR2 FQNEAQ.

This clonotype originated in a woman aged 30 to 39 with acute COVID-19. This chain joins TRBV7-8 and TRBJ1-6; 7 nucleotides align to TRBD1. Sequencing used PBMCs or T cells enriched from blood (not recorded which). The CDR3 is CASSLRRQGRNSPLHF. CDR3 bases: TGTGCCAGCAGCCTTAGGAGACAGGGACGCAATTCACCCCTCCACTTT. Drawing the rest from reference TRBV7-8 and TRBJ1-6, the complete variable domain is GAGVSQSPRYKVAKRGQDVALRCDPISGHVSLFWYQQALGQGPEFLTYFQNEAQLDKSGLPSDRFFAERPEGSVSTLKIQRTQQEDSAVYLCASSLRRQGRNSPLHFGNGTRLTVT.